These 19 T cell receptor beta chains share one sample of origin, sequenced in a study of CD8 T cells in Susac syndrome (dated by TCRdb to between 2018 and 2021). The library came from the immunoSEQ multiplex PCR assay. RNA was extracted using the RNeasy kit, and about 0.45 to 1 ug of the RNA was reverse transcribed with random hexamers. TCRdb ran its own pipeline on the public reads, namely fastp trimming at Q25 and MiXCR clone calling, and kept in-frame beta chains. Every CDR3 protein is listed once, alongside the most common genes and DNA of its rows. The sample records some 180,000 distinct CDR3 sequences, roughly 90% of which are singletons. Of the sample, 0.085% to 0.09% falls within the top ten clones. Sample: CD4+ T cells from PBMCs. All receptors come from a human donor with Susac syndrome.

On this clonotype: Sequence at one end of the junction differs from germline and may be a read error. The chain couples TRBV7-2 to TRBJ2-3; D uncertain. This CDR3 contains 12 residues. The germline CDR1 and CDR2 sequences are SGHTA and FQGNSA. CDR3 protein: CAGSLSEVTQYF. CDR3 nucleotides: TGTGCCGGCAGCTTATCAGAAGTGACGCAGTATTTT.

CDR3 nucleotide sequence: TGCAGTGTCCTTCCCACCCTTGGCGCGGGCTACACCTTC. It encodes CSVLPTLGAGYTF. The chain employs TRBV20-1 and TRBJ1-2; no reliable D call. CDR1 is DFQATT and CDR2 is SNEGSKA in the germline V gene (reference sequence). The CDR3 totals 13 residues. V was pared by 7 bases and J by 8 bases, with 20 bases between.

The CDR3 DNA sequence: TGTGCCAGCAGTGCGATGGGACGGGATGAGCAGTTCTTC. Its protein is CASSAMGRDEQFF. The gene calls are TRBV27 and TRBJ2-1, with D possibly being TRBD1 or TRBD2 (5 bases each). Looked up from germline, CDR1 is MNHEY and CDR2 is SMNVEV (reference sequence). V dropped 5 bases and J dropped 8 bases, with 13 bases sitting between them. This CDR3 has 13 residues.

A word on this clonotype: At one end the junction does not follow the germline gene, possibly because of a read error. J is TRBJ2-3 and V is TRBV5-1; D is possibly TRBD1 (6 bases). Germline assignment: CDR1 SGHRS and CDR2 YFSETQ. This CDR3 has 15 residues. In DNA, the CDR3 is TGCGCCAGCATCTTGGGCAGGGGTAGTACAGATACGCAGTATTTT. Its translation: CASILGRGSTDTQYF.

CDR3: CAWSPGAGETQYF. In DNA, the CDR3 is TGTGCCTGGAGCCCGGGGGCCGGGGAGACCCAGTACTTC. This sequence joins TRBV30 and TRBJ2-5; D possibly matches TRBD1 or TRBD2 (6 bases each). Trimming left V 3 bases short and J 5 bases short, with 13 bases between. The length of the CDR3 is 13 residues. Germline lookup yields CDR1 GTSNPN and CDR2 SVGIG (reference sequence). Variable domain in full (rest from reference TRBV30 and TRBJ2-5): SQTIHQWPATLVQPVGSPLSLECTVEGTSNPNLYWYRQAAGRGLQLLFYSVGIGQISSEVPQNLSASRPQDRQFILSSKKLLLSDSGFYLCAWSPGAGETQYFGPGTRLLVL.

The chain recombines TRBV11-1 with TRBJ2-7; weak D call: TRBD2 (5 bases). This CDR3 has 13 amino acids. V gave up 1 base and J gave up 4 bases, with 8 bases separating them. CDR1 is SGHAT and CDR2 is FQDESV in the germline V gene (reference sequence). CDR3 DNA: TGTGCCAGCAGCTTAGAGGGAGTTTACGAGCAGTACTTC. It encodes CASSLEGVYEQYF.

This rearrangement joins TRBV30 to TRBJ2-3; the D gene is possibly TRBD1 (6 bases). The CDR3 has 14 amino acids. V lost 2 bases and J 0 bases, leaving 9 bases between the germline ends. The germline CDR1 and CDR2 sequences are GTSNPN and SVGIG (reference sequence). CDR3 sequence: CAWSPRGSTDTQYF. In DNA form, the CDR3 reads TGTGCCTGGAGTCCGAGGGGGAGCACAGATACGCAGTATTTT.

The chain couples TRBV19 to TRBJ2-5; TRBD2 might be the D (5 bases). Germline CDR1 is LNHDA and CDR2 is SQIVND (reference sequence). The V end was cut by 6 bases, the J end by 7 bases, with 15 bases between. The CDR3 length is 13 residues. CDR3 in amino acids: CASSSQSGGTQYF. The CDR3 DNA reads as TGTGCCAGTAGCTCCCAGTCAGGAGGGACCCAGTACTTC.

This chain links TRBV10-3 with TRBJ1-1, with D perhaps TRBD1 (5 bases). CDR3 length: 12 residues. Per the germline V gene, CDR1 is ENHRY and CDR2 is SYGVKD. CDR3 bases: TGTGCGACTCAAACAGGGAACACTGAAGCTTTCTTT. Translating it yields CATQTGNTEAFF.

The V and J genes are TRBV20-1 and TRBJ2-7, with D possibly TRBD2 on 6 matching bases. This CDR3 is 14 amino acids long. Trimming removed 1 base from V and 5 bases from J, with 15 bases in between. The V gene's germline CDR1 is DFQATT and CDR2 SNEGSKA (reference sequence). The CDR3 DNA sequence: TGCAGTGCTAGAGGGCCGTTGGGACTGGACGAGCAGTACTTC. Translation: CSARGPLGLDEQYF.

V usage is TRBV12-3 or TRBV12-4 and J usage is TRBJ1-5; D is unresolved. Trimming removed 3 bases at V and 6 bases at J, with 21 bases between. The CDR3 totals 17 residues. The CDR3 nucleotides read TGTGCCAGCAGTTTTTACCCGGTGGGTGTTAGTAGTCAGCCCCAGCATTTT. This gives the protein CASSFYPVGVSSQPQHF.

The chain recombines TRBV14 with TRBJ2-1; perhaps TRBD1 as D (5 bases). Per germline, CDR1 SGHDN and CDR2 FVKESK. CDR3 size: 16 residues. The V gene lost 0 bases and the J gene lost 4 bases, with 13 bases spanning the gap. CDR3 amino acids: CASSQDDRTKYNEQFF. The CDR3 bases are TGTGCCAGCAGCCAAGATGATAGGACAAAATACAATGAGCAGTTCTTC.

The chain carries TRBV3-1 and TRBJ1-1; 8 nucleotides agree with TRBD1. The CDR3 contains 15 residues. The germline gives CDR1 LGHDT, CDR2 YNNKEL (reference sequence). V gave up 1 base and J gave up 4 bases; unmatched junction bases: 5. Here the CDR3 DNA reads TGTGCCAGCAGCCAAGGCCAGGGGGCCGGCACTGAAGCTTTCTTT. Translated: CASSQGQGAGTEAFF.

This chain uses TRBV4-1 with TRBJ2-7; 11 bases line up with TRBD1. J lost 4 bases, V lost 4 bases, and 9 bases had no gene match. Germline lookup yields CDR1 MGHRA and CDR2 YSYEKL. The CDR3 covers 16 residues. CDR3 sequence: CASSRTVDRGLYEQYF. In DNA form, the CDR3 reads TGCGCCAGCAGCCGGACTGTGGACAGGGGGCTTTACGAGCAGTACTTC.

This chain connects TRBV6-1 to TRBJ1-5, with a tentative D call TRBD1 (6 bases). Trimming took off 4 bases at V and 1 base at J, with 11 bases between the two ends. The germline V gene encodes CDR1 MNHNS and CDR2 SASEGT. This CDR3 spans 15 amino acids. In DNA, the CDR3 is TGTGCCAGCAGTGTTCGACAGGAGAGCAATCAGCCCCAGCATTTT. It yields the protein CASSVRQESNQPQHF.

The rearrangement uses TRBV7-8 and TRBJ2-5; D gene uncertain. V was clipped by 0 bases and J by 1 base, with 9 bases between them. The V gene's germline CDR1 is SGHVS and CDR2 FQNEAQ. CDR3 length: 15 residues. The chain's CDR3 is CASSLAVHSQETQYF. CDR3 nucleotides: TGTGCCAGCAGCTTAGCTGTGCACAGCCAAGAGACCCAGTACTTC.

J is TRBJ2-7 and V is TRBV12-3 or TRBV12-4; 10 positions match TRBD1. This CDR3 has 17 residues. Trimming cost V 6 bases and J 6 bases; bases outside gene matches: 17. CDR3 residues: CASSNDPGGQGPREQYF. CDR3 DNA: TGTGCCAGCAGCAATGACCCTGGGGGACAGGGGCCTCGCGAGCAGTACTTC.

The chain has TRBV7-9 and TRBJ1-4, with D tentatively TRBD1 (5 bases). This CDR3 is built from 16 residues. Trimming left V 4 bases short and J 0 bases short, with 12 bases between. The germline V gene has CDR1 SEHNR and CDR2 FQNEAQ (reference sequence). CDR3 region: CASSSRGIATNEKLFF. CDR3 DNA sequence: TGTGCCAGCAGCTCCCGGGGGATTGCAACTAATGAAAAACTGTTTTTT.

The J gene is TRBJ2-1, the V gene TRBV19; perhaps TRBD2 as D (5 bases). With 3 bases removed from V and 6 bases from J, the gap between germline ends came to 9 bases. The CDR3 sequence is 13 residues long. CDR1 and CDR2 from the germline V gene are LNHDA and SQIVND (reference sequence). Here the CDR3 DNA reads TGTGCCAGTAGTATCGGACTCTCCAATGAGCAGTTCTTC. Translation gives CASSIGLSNEQFF.